A single sample is the source of the 27 T cell receptor beta chains below, sequenced in a study of beta chain features in type 1 diabetes. Expressed TCRB transcripts were sequenced because the isolated RNA had all been reverse transcribed beforehand. This table comes from immunoSEQ multiplex PCR, and its TCRdb copy is limited to in-frame clones, with some not included. The data hold about 320,000 clones, with roughly 15% observed a single time. Sequencing input: central memory CD4+ T cells from blood. Every receptor here comes from a young man in good health.

This clone was observed at least ten times. The chain has TRBV5-6 and TRBJ2-1; tentatively, D is TRBD2 (5 bases). CDR1 and CDR2 (germline): SGHDT, YYEEEE. With 3 bases removed from V and 2 bases from J, the gap between germline ends came to 9 bases. There are 14 residues in the CDR3. The CDR3 bases are TGTGCCAGCAGCTCGGACGGGACCTACAATGAGCAGTTCTTC. Translated: CASSSDGTYNEQFF. The complete variable domain, with remaining parts taken from reference TRBV5-6 and TRBJ2-1, reads DAGVTQSPTHLIKTRGQQVTLRCSPKSGHDTVSWYQQALGQGPQFIFQYYEEEERQRGNFPDRFSGHQFPNYSSELNVNALLLGDSALYLCASSSDGTYNEQFFGPGTRLTVL.

V is TRBV30 and J is TRBJ1-3; no firm D call. The CDR3 loop spans 15 amino acids. In germline, CDR1 is GTSNPN, CDR2 SVGIG (reference sequence). V gave up 0 bases and J gave up 0 bases, with 9 bases separating them. The CDR3 DNA follows: TGTGCCTGGAGTGTACGGCGGAGCTCTGGAAACACCATATATTTT. Translation gives CAWSVRRSSGNTIYF. Variable domain in full (rest from reference TRBV30 and TRBJ1-3): SQTIHQWPATLVQPVGSPLSLECTVEGTSNPNLYWYRQAAGRGLQLLFYSVGIGQISSEVPQNLSASRPQDRQFILSSKKLLLSDSGFYLCAWSVRRSSGNTIYFGEGSWLTVV.

This clone has only a few counts. V and J are TRBV7-6 and TRBJ1-4; 7 nucleotides match TRBD1. The CDR3 covers 13 residues. Trimming cost V 8 bases and J 4 bases; bases outside gene matches: 4. The V gene's germline CDR1 is SGHVS and CDR2 FNYEAQ. The CDR3 region has the DNA TGTGCCAGCCGCGACAGGGTTAATGAAAAACTGTTTTTT. Residues: CASRDRVNEKLFF.

Of note for this clone: The CDR3 does not end in the conserved phenylalanine or tryptophan, so this is likely a read error. The DNA is left out, because the CDR3 cannot be placed on it with certainty; the CDR3 is given as TCRdb lists it. The rearrangement joins TRBV6-5 to TRBJ2-7; the D call in the table, TRBD2, was not verified against the DNA. 10 amino acids form the CDR3, both terminal residues included. Germline CDR1 reads MNHEY; CDR2 reads SVGAGI. The CDR3 here is CASGNFHVTI.

Only a few counts were recorded for this clone. This likely traces to a read error, being one base from a far larger clone. Other DNA sequences in the same sample also yield this CDR3. The chain links TRBV7-2 to TRBJ2-3; 7 bases agree with TRBD2. The CDR3 is made up of 16 amino acids. In germline, CDR1 is SGHTA, CDR2 FQGNSA. Losses at the gene ends were 5 bases for V and 0 bases for J; bases not matched to a gene: 8. CDR3 in amino acids: CASSQGAAGSTDTQYF. The CDR3, as DNA: TGTGCCAGCAGCCAAGGAGCAGCGGGGAGCACAGATACGCAGTATTTT.

This clone was picked up a small number of times. The V call is TRBV7-2, the J call TRBJ2-1; the D gene is possibly TRBD1 (6 bases). V was clipped by 3 bases and J by 5 bases, with 14 bases between them. This CDR3 region has 15 residues. Germline V CDR1 and CDR2: SGHTA, FQGNSA. The CDR3 bases are TGTGCCAGCAGCTTTTCCCGGGACAAGGACAATGAGCAGTTCTTC. Translation: CASSFSRDKDNEQFF.

This clone came up a few times. This chain's CDR3 is CASSPRLRQETQYF. In nucleotides, the CDR3 is TGCGCCAGCAGCCCCCGACTAAGGCAAGAGACCCAGTACTTC. The rearrangement links TRBV5-1 to TRBJ2-5; D possibly corresponds to TRBD2 (5 bases). Germline V gives CDR1 SGHRS, CDR2 YFSETQ. The CDR3 totals 14 residues. With 4 bases removed from V and 2 bases from J, the gap between germline ends came to 12 bases.

For this clone: The same CDR3 also results from other DNA sequences found in this sample. The J gene is TRBJ2-3, the V gene TRBV12-5; no firm D call. The CDR3 consists of 14 residues. Germline V gives CDR1 LGHNT, CDR2 FRNRAP. V was clipped by 1 base and J by 2 bases, with 7 bases between them. CDR3 bases: TGTGCTAGTGGTTTGGGATCCTCCACAGATACGCAGTATTTT. Protein: CASGLGSSTDTQYF.

This rearrangement joins TRBV7-6 to TRBJ1-1; the match to TRBD1 covers 8 bases. Looked up from germline, CDR1 is SGHVS and CDR2 is FNYEAQ. The CDR3 length is 15 residues. The V gene end was trimmed by 4 bases and the J gene end by 0 bases; junction bases not matched to a gene: 4. The CDR3 reads CASSSGQGLNTEAFF. CDR3 in DNA: TGTGCCAGCAGCTCTGGACAGGGACTGAACACTGAAGCTTTCTTT. Using reference TRBV7-6 and TRBJ1-1 for the parts outside the CDR3, the full variable domain is GAGVSQSPRYKVTKRGQDVALRCDPISGHVSLYWYRQALGQGPEFLTYFNYEAQQDKSGLPNDRFSAERPEGSISTLTIQRTEQRDSAMYRCASSSGQGLNTEAFFGQGTRLTVV.

This clone was seen repeatedly, ten times or more. The rearrangement links TRBV29-1 to TRBJ2-7; the D is unclear. Per the germline V gene, CDR1 is SQVTM and CDR2 is ANQGSEA. The CDR3 has 12 residues. V was pared by 5 bases and J by 6 bases, with 14 bases between. The CDR3 DNA reads as TGCAGCGTTCAGAGAAATTCTGCCGAGCAGTACTTC. Translated, it gives CSVQRNSAEQYF.

The chain uses TRBV4-3 and TRBJ2-1; 8 bases map to TRBD1. This CDR3 region has 15 residues. The germline CDR1 and CDR2 sequences are LGHNA and YSLEER. V shed 0 bases and J 3 bases; nucleotides not matched to a gene: 1. Written as DNA, the CDR3 is TGCGCCAGCAGCCAAGAGGACAGGGTCTACAATGAGCAGTTCTTC. The encoded protein is CASSQEDRVYNEQFF.

This clone was seen only a few times. The chain has TRBV11-2 and TRBJ2-1, with TRBD2 matching over 14 bases. Germline CDR1 reads SGHAT; CDR2 reads FQNNGV. The CDR3 runs 15 residues. The V gene end was trimmed by 3 bases and the J gene end by 6 bases; junction bases not matched to a gene: 1. In DNA form, the CDR3 reads TGTGCCAGCAGCTTGGGGACTAGCGGGGGCAATGAGCAGTTCTTC. Translation gives CASSLGTSGGNEQFF.

This clone has more than one count but fewer than ten. This chain connects TRBV14 to TRBJ2-2; no definite D call. Between the trimmed V and J ends, which lost 1 base and 4 bases, there was a span of 7 bases. The CDR3 extends over 14 amino acids. The germline V gene has CDR1 SGHDN and CDR2 FVKESK. In DNA form, the CDR3 reads TGTGCCAGCAGCCAAGCTATGAGCACCGGGGAGCTGTTTTTT. Its protein is CASSQAMSTGELFF.

This clone was seen only a few times. The V and J genes are TRBV28 and TRBJ2-3; D is uncertain. This CDR3 spans 13 amino acids. Trimming removed 10 bases at V and 6 bases at J, with 17 bases between. Germline V gene sequence: CDR1 MDHEN, CDR2 SYDVKM. CDR3 coding DNA: TGTGCCACCTCCGGCCTTGGTTCGGATACGCAGTATTTT. Its translation: CATSGLGSDTQYF.

The V call is TRBV5-4, the J call TRBJ1-1; 8 nucleotides line up with TRBD1. With 4 bases clipped from V and 3 bases from J, the junction kept 8 bases outside the gene matches. Germline CDR1 is SGHNT and CDR2 is YYREEE (reference sequence). This CDR3 is 15 amino acids long. As DNA, the CDR3 is TGTGCCAGCAGCCGGGAGACAGGGGTGGACACTGAAGCTTTCTTT. Encoded protein: CASSRETGVDTEAFF.

This chain uses TRBV4-3 with TRBJ1-5; TRBD1 agrees at 9 bases. Per germline, CDR1 LGHNA and CDR2 YSLEER. V was clipped by 4 bases and J by 6 bases; unmatched bases: 7. The CDR3 is 15 amino acids. The CDR3 nucleotides read TGCGCCAGCAGCCGGGACAGGGAATCGCGTCAGCCCCAGCATTTT. Protein sequence: CASSRDRESRQPQHF.

This clone was picked up a small number of times. V and J are TRBV4-3 and TRBJ2-3, with TRBD2 identical over 12 bases. Germline V gives CDR1 LGHNA, CDR2 YSLEER. The CDR3 has 16 residues. Trimming at V came to 5 bases and at J to 2 bases, leaving 5 bases not matched to a gene. CDR3 protein: CASSSTSGGPTDTQYF. CDR3 sequence (DNA): TGCGCCAGCAGCTCTACTAGCGGGGGGCCCACAGATACGCAGTATTTT.

This clone was detected only a few times. The V gene is TRBV4-1, the J gene TRBJ1-1; TRBD1 matches 10 bases. CDR1 is MGHRA and CDR2 is YSYEKL in the germline V gene. This CDR3 has 18 residues. J was trimmed by 6 bases and V by 2 bases; bases with no gene match: 15. CDR3 region: CASSQRRDRGKDVAEAFF. The CDR3, as DNA: TGCGCCAGCAGCCAACGCCGGGACAGGGGTAAGGATGTCGCTGAAGCTTTCTTT.

This clone was seen more than once but under ten times. The CDR3 is CASSSNPGSPLHF. Here the CDR3 DNA reads TGTGCCAGCAGCTCGAACCCAGGGTCACCCCTCCACTTT. This chain connects TRBV7-8 to TRBJ1-6; D is perhaps TRBD1 (5 bases). Trimming left V 4 bases short and J 10 bases short, with 11 bases between. CDR3 size: 13 residues. From germline, CDR1 is SGHVS and CDR2 FQNEAQ.

This clone was found a few times. The likely explanation is a read error, given a far larger clone one base away. V and J are TRBV7-9 and TRBJ1-1, with D maybe TRBD1 (6 bases). Germline CDR1 is SEHNR and CDR2 is FQNEAQ (reference sequence). V was clipped by 5 bases and J by 4 bases, with 14 bases between them. The CDR3 has 14 residues. Here the CDR3 DNA reads TGTGCCAGCAGCACAATACAGGGATCCACTGAAGCTTTCTTT. Its protein product is CASSTIQGSTEAFF.

V and J are TRBV5-1 and TRBJ1-2; 8 nucleotides line up with TRBD1. The CDR3 contains 14 residues. The V gene end was trimmed by 0 bases and the J gene end by 8 bases; junction bases not matched to a gene: 6. Germline loops: CDR1 SGHRS, CDR2 YFSETQ. The DNA of the CDR3 is TGCGCCAGCAGCTTGGATACAGGGGGAAGAGGCTACACCTTC. Its translation is CASSLDTGGRGYTF.

The chain couples TRBV27 to TRBJ2-3; possible D gene TRBD2, 7 bases. V lost 5 bases, J lost 8 bases, and 17 bases lay in between. This CDR3 is 14 amino acids long. In germline, CDR1 is MNHEY, CDR2 SMNVEV (reference sequence). The CDR3 protein is CASSGFGGRRTQYF. CDR3 bases: TGTGCCAGCAGTGGATTCGGGGGGCGTCGTACGCAGTATTTT.

This sequence joins TRBV27 and TRBJ1-2; TRBD1 is a possible D gene (5 bases). This CDR3 is 15 amino acids long. Germline lookup yields CDR1 MNHEY and CDR2 SMNVEV (reference sequence). The V gene lost 3 bases and the J gene lost 8 bases, with 19 bases spanning the gap. The CDR3, as DNA: TGTGCCAGCAGTTTTACAGGTCTTGTTTCGGGGGGCTACACCTTC. It specifies CASSFTGLVSGGYTF.

The chain links TRBV7-9 to TRBJ1-2; 7 bases are shared with TRBD1. The CDR3 totals 14 residues. Trimming took 5 bases from V and 8 from J; bases not matched to a gene: 11. Germline-derived CDR1 and CDR2 are SEHNR and FQNEAQ (reference sequence). The CDR3 DNA reads TGTGCCAGCAGCCCGGGACAGCTCGTCCTGGGCTACACCTTC. Residues: CASSPGQLVLGYTF.

The rearrangement joins TRBV5-4 to TRBJ1-2; TRBD1 might be the D (6 bases). CDR3 length equals 15 residues. Per the germline V gene, CDR1 is SGHNT and CDR2 is YYREEE (reference sequence). V was cut by 4 bases and J by 6 bases, with 19 bases left in between. The CDR3 DNA is TGTGCCAGCAGCATACAGGGACGGAGGTTCGATGGCTACACCTTC. Translated, it gives CASSIQGRRFDGYTF. The variable domain in full, completed from reference TRBV5-4 and TRBJ1-2, reads ETGVTQSPTHLIKTRGQQVTLRCSSQSGHNTVSWYQQALGQGPQFIFQYYREEENGRGNFPPRFSGLQFPNYSSELNVNALELDDSALYLCASSIQGRRFDGYTFGSGTRLTVV.

The table lists this clone with a few counts. The rearrangement uses TRBV5-1 and TRBJ2-1; maybe TRBD1 (6 bases). Deletions cut 2 bases from V and 2 bases from J, with 8 bases between. CDR1 is SGHRS, CDR2 YFSETQ, per germline. This CDR3 has 14 residues. The CDR3 here is CASSFGQPYNEQFF. In DNA form, the CDR3 reads TGCGCCAGCAGCTTTGGACAGCCCTACAATGAGCAGTTCTTC.

This clone occurred a few times. The V and J genes are TRBV19 and TRBJ2-7; either TRBD1 or TRBD2 may supply D (5 bases each). Trimming removed 0 bases from V and 2 bases from J, with 8 bases in between. The CDR3 sequence is 14 residues long. The V gene's germline CDR1 is LNHDA and CDR2 SQIVND (reference sequence). CDR3 DNA: TGTGCCAGTAGTATAGAGAGGGGCCCCTACGAGCAGTACTTC. This translates into CASSIERGPYEQYF.